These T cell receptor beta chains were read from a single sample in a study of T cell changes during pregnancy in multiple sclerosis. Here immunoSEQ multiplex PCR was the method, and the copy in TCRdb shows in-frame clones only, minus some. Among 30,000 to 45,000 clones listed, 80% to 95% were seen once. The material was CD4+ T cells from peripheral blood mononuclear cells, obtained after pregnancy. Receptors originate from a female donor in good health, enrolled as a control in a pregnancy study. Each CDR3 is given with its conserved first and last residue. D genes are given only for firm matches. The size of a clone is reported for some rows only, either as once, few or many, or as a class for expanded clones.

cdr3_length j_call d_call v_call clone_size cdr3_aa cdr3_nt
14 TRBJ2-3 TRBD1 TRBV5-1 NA CASSTRGQGAVWYF TGCGCCAGCAGCACTCGGGGACAGGGGGCGGTATGGTATTTT
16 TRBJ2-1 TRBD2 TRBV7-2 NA CASSLAGGVNYNEQFF TGTGCCAGCAGCTTAGCTGGGGGGGTCAACTACAATGAGCAGTTCTTC
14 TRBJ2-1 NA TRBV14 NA CASSQVLGGRVQFF TGTGCCAGCAGCCAAGTCCTAGGGGGTCGGGTGCAGTTCTTC
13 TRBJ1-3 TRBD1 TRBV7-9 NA CASRTGTGNTIYF TGTGCCAGCAGGACAGGGACCGGAAACACCATATATTTT
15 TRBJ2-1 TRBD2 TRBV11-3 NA CASSYGLAGGREQFF TGTGCCAGCAGCTACGGACTAGCGGGAGGGAGGGAGCAGTTCTTC
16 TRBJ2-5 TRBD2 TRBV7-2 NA CASSLAFRLAEETQYF TGTGCCAGCAGCTTAGCGTTTAGACTAGCGGAAGAGACCCAGTACTTC
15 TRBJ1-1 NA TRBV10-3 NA CASGETGNLNTEAFF TGTGCCAGCGGCGAAACAGGAAACTTGAACACTGAAGCTTTCTTT
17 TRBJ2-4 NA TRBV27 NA CASSLSGRTPGGNIQYF TGTGCCAGCAGTTTATCGGGACGGACCCCCGGGGGTAACATTCAGTACTTC
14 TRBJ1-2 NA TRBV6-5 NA CASSYGGANYGYTF TGTGCCAGCAGTTACGGAGGGGCCAACTATGGCTACACCTTC
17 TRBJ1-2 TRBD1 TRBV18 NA CASSSKRTGGVNYGYTF TGTGCCAGCTCGTCCAAGCGGACAGGGGGCGTTAACTATGGCTACACCTTC
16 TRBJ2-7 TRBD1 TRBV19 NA CASSIDGDRGSYEQYF TGTGCCAGTAGTATAGATGGGGACAGGGGGTCCTACGAGCAGTACTTC
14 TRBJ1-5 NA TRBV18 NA CASTKGVSDQPQHF TGTGCCAGCACTAAAGGGGTTTCGGATCAGCCCCAGCATTTT
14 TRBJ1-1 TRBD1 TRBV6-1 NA CASSELGGNTEAFF TGTGCCAGCAGTGAATTAGGGGGCAACACTGAAGCTTTCTTT
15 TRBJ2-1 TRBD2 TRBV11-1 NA CASSLVGAGGIEQFF TGTGCCAGCAGCTTAGTCGGAGCGGGAGGTATTGAGCAGTTCTTC
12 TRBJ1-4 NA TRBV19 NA CASRRGHEKLFF TGTGCCAGTCGTAGAGGGCACGAAAAACTGTTTTTT
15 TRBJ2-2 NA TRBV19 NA CASSMSAGVPGELFF TGTGCCAGTAGTATGTCCGCAGGGGTCCCCGGGGAGCTGTTTTTT
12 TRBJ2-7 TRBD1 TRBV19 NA CASGDRLYEQYF TGTGCCAGTGGGGACAGGCTCTACGAGCAGTACTTC
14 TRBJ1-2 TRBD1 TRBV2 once CASRRQGADYGYTF TGTGCCAGCAGGAGACAGGGGGCGGACTATGGCTACACCTTC
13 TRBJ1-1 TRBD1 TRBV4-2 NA CASSQARGIESFF TGTGCCAGCAGCCAGGCCAGGGGGATTGAATCTTTCTTT
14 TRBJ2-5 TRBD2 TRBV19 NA CASSTAGVQETQYF TGTGCCAGTAGTACGGCGGGGGTTCAAGAGACCCAGTACTTC
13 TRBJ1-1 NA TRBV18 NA CASSRGEGTEAFF TGTGCCAGCTCACGTGGGGAGGGCACTGAAGCTTTCTTT
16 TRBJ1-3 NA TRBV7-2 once CASSLRKSGYGNTIYF TGTGCCAGCAGCCTTAGGAAGTCAGGGTATGGAAACACCATATATTTT
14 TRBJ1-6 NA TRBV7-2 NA CASSPPGNNSPLHF TGTGCCAGCAGCCCTCCGGGAAATAATTCACCCCTCCACTTT
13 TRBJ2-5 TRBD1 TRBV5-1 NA CASSEQGAETQYF TGCGCCAGCAGCGAGCAGGGGGCTGAGACCCAGTACTTC
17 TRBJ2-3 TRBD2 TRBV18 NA CASSPARSGKGPDTQYF TGTGCCAGCTCACCAGCCAGGAGCGGGAAAGGACCAGATACGCAGTATTTT
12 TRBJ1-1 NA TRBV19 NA CASSFRSTEAFF TGTGCCAGTAGTTTTAGATCCACTGAAGCTTTCTTT
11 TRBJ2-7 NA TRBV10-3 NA CAIMQSYEQYF TGTGCCATCATGCAGTCCTACGAGCAGTACTTC
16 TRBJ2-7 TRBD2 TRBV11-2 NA CASSLEGGGLSYEQYF TGTGCCAGCAGCTTAGAGGGGGGGGGACTTTCCTACGAGCAGTACTTC
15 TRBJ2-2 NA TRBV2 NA CASSVGSANTGELFF TGTGCCAGCAGTGTCGGGTCCGCGAACACCGGGGAGCTGTTTTTT
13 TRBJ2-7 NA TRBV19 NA CASSPGSYYEQYF TGTGCCAGTAGCCCAGGGTCCTACTACGAGCAGTACTTC
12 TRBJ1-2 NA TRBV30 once CAGPGDLYGYTF TGTGCTGGGCCGGGGGACCTCTATGGCTACACCTTC
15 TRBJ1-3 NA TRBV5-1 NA CASSLGGASGNTIYF TGCGCCAGCAGCTTGGGGGGCGCCTCTGGAAACACCATATATTTT
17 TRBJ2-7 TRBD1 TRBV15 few CATSTSTPGQGFYEQYF TGTGCCACCAGCACTTCTACCCCGGGACAGGGGTTCTACGAGCAGTACTTC
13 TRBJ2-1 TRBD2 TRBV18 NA CLSSGSSYNEQFF TGTCTCAGTAGCGGGAGCTCCTACAATGAGCAGTTCTTC
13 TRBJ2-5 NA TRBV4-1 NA CASSATGPETQYF TGCGCCAGCAGCGCGACAGGACCGGAGACCCAGTACTTC
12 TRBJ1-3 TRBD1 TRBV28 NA CASSGDRDTIYF TGTGCCAGCAGTGGGGACAGGGACACCATATATTTT
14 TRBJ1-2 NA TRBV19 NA CASSSTQGYYGYTF TGTGCCAGTAGTTCGACCCAGGGGTACTATGGCTACACCTTC
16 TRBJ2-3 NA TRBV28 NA CASSLLRRGRTDTQYF TGTGCCAGCAGTTTGCTCCGGCGGGGGCGCACAGATACGCAGTATTTT
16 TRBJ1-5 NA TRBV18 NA CASSPRAGTGNQPQHF TGTGCCAGCTCACCAAGGGCGGGGACCGGCAATCAGCCCCAGCATTTT
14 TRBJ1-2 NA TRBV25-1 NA CASSPDGGDYGYTF TGTGCCAGCAGCCCCGACGGGGGGGACTATGGCTACACCTTC
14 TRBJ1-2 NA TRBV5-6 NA CASSPDSSNYGYTF TGTGCCAGCAGCCCGGACAGTAGTAACTATGGCTACACCTTC
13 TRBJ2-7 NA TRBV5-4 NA CASSLGKGEEQYF TGTGCCAGCAGCTTGGGGAAGGGAGAAGAGCAGTACTTC
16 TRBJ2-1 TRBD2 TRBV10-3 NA CAISDSLAGGRDEQFF TGTGCCATCAGTGACTCGCTAGCGGGAGGTCGGGATGAGCAGTTCTTC
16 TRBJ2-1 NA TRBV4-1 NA CASSQGKGLARNEQFF TGCGCCAGCAGCCAAGGGAAGGGGCTAGCGAGGAATGAGCAGTTCTTC
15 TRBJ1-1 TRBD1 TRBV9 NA CASSPQGRLNTEAFF TGTGCCAGCAGCCCACAGGGGAGACTCAACACTGAAGCTTTCTTT
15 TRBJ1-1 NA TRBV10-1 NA CASSEGAPLNTEAFF TGCGCCAGCAGTGAGGGGGCCCCCTTGAACACTGAAGCTTTCTTT
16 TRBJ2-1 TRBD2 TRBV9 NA CASSAPGLAERGEQFF TGTGCCAGCAGCGCCCCGGGACTAGCGGAGAGGGGTGAGCAGTTCTTC
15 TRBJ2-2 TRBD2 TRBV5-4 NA CASSLTSGGTKELFF TGTGCCAGCAGCTTGACTAGCGGGGGGACGAAGGAGCTGTTTTTT
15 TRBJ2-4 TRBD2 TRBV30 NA CAWSVGGRAQNIQYF TGTGCCTGGAGTGTTGGGGGGAGGGCCCAAAACATTCAGTACTTC
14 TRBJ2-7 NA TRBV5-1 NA CASSIPTGSYEQYF TGCGCCAGCAGCATACCGACAGGATCCTACGAGCAGTACTTC